This T cell receptor beta chain is from a study of cytomegalovirus exposure and HLA in healthy donors. The PCR contained 60 Vbeta and 13 Jbeta primers. The assay was immunoSEQ multiplex PCR, and TCRdb's table has in-frame clones only and misses some. The sample holds about 160,000 clones; 75% to 85% are singletons and the top ten take 0.7% to 0.8%. Germline V gene sequence: CDR1 SGHDT, CDR2 YYEEEE. CDR3 length: 16 residues. A remark on this clone: The junction departs from germline at one end; a sequencing error may be responsible.

The receptor was isolated from a female donor in good health and CMV-seronegative. The rearrangement uses TRBV5-6 and TRBJ2-6; a weak D match, TRBD1 (6 bases). Sequencing was performed on PBMCs. For the CDR3, the DNA is TGTGCCAGCAGTACCCCGGGACAATCTAGGGCCAACGGCCTGACTTTC. The encoded protein is CASSTPGQSRANGLTF.